This T cell receptor beta chain was captured in a study of T cells in Graves' hyperthyroidism and ophthalmopathy (dated by TCRdb to the late 2010s). Study-wide context: Peripheral blood was sampled at the time of initial diagnosis, prior to any treatment. Thyroid tissue and blood T-cell repertoires from roughly six Graves' hyperthyroidism patients were also compared in the study. After sampling, hyperthyroidism patients received methimazole starting at 30 mg daily, and ophthalmopathy patients received high-dose intravenous methylprednisolone. A discovery cohort of about 100 patients, roughly 45 with Graves' ophthalmopathy and approximately 57 with stable Graves' hyperthyroidism, was used to find distinguishing TCR V-J signatures. Prospective prediction of ophthalmopathy was tested in an independent validation cohort of 18 to 20 hyperthyroidism patients and some 17 patients who later progressed to ophthalmopathy. The paper describes TCR Vbeta CDR3 sequencing of fewer than 150 peripheral blood samples, made up of 43 ophthalmopathy patients, roughly 75 hyperthyroidism patients and 17 progressor patients. The 85 to 100 discovery patients were randomly split 7:3 into training and test sets. Summary of the overall study and its limitations: No statistical method was used to fix the sample size in advance, and group allocation was not hidden from the investigators. During validation, the model predicted progression to ophthalmopathy a median of approximately six months ahead of onset, with approximately 70% sensitivity and roughly 75% specificity. Most expanded thyroid clonotypes (frequency above 0.001) were also found in blood, which suggests that blood repertoires may mirror thyroid immune responses. A 13 V-J signature model separated ophthalmopathy from stable hyperthyroidism, with over 85% sensitivity and 81.08% specificity in cross-validation and 80%/75% in testing.

Graves' hyperthyroidism was defined as stable when no progression to ophthalmopathy occurred over 18 months of follow-up. The hyperthyroidism patients were between 18 and 65 years old and newly diagnosed, with a disease duration of less than 2 months. Any patient with an uncontrolled infection, another autoimmune disease, pregnancy or lactation was excluded. Clinical symptoms, serum thyroxine and TRAb, thyroid ultrasound, and orbital computed tomography formed the basis for the diagnoses. PBMCs were isolated from about 9.2 ml of fresh peripheral blood by Ficoll-Paque density gradient centrifugation. Total RNA was extracted using Trizol reagent, and RNA quality was assessed on an Agilent 2100 Bioanalyzer. V is cut by 0 bases and J by 8 bases, and the space between the germline ends is 15 bases. The CDR3 contains 15 residues, cysteine and phenylalanine counted. Only CDR3 DNA remains: 45 bases, in frame from the first base. From a lookup of the germline V gene (reference sequence), CDR1 and CDR2 are SGHKS and YYEKEE.

Amplification of TCR beta CDR3 regions was carried out from RNA transcripts. The first round of RT-PCR for the TCR CDR3 was performed with the HTBI primer set and the Qiagen OneStep RT-PCR kit. A second multiplex PCR round built the libraries, followed by size selection and purification. Paired-end sequencing of the libraries was performed with 100 bp reads on an Illumina HiSeq2000. Per the authors' processing: Raw data were processed with SOAPnuke, discarding reads with adapters, uncalled bases, mean Phred below 15, or no exact constant-primer or identifier match. High-quality paired reads were merged using COPE v1.2.5, and each unique nucleotide sequence was defined as a clonotype. MiTCR v1.1 was used to align the clonotypes against IMGT TRBV, TRBD and TRBJ reference segments. Analysis was restricted to V-J combinations with a frequency above 0.0001, which covered just over 98% of repertoires. A TCS score was defined as the ratio of F50 (clonal expansion) to E x V (chaos), with BLOSUM62-based TCRdist applied between CDR3 peptides within each V-J. Welch's t-statistics and random forest reduced 514 V-J features to roughly 13, which were used in a naive Bayes classifier (R e1071). In-frame beta chains were kept once TCRdb had trimmed the public reads at Q25 with fastp and called clones with MiXCR. Entries are consolidated by CDR3 protein sequence, retaining the most common genes and DNA. The V and J calls and clone size come from TCRdb's table, not from the authors' own analysis. The sample table lists about 210,000 distinct CDR3 sequences, roughly a sixth of them with a count of one. The ten largest clones represent 50% of the sample.

The sample holds many counts of this clonotype. This receptor's antigen is unknown. No base-level quality is on record; no much larger clone is a single base apart. Recombination connected TRBV5-5 to TRBJ2-1; the D region is possibly TRBD1 or TRBD2, each matching across 5 bases. This clonotype originated in a man between 50 and 59 years old with Graves' hyperthyroidism. Sequencing was done on a sample of blood. The encoded CDR3 is CASSLAPGPWDEQFF. The DNA sequence reads TGTGCCAGCAGCTTGGCCCCGGGACCGTGGGATGAGCAGTTCTTC.